This TCR beta chain was identified in a study of CD8 T cells in ankylosing spondylitis. Broader study findings: Relatively scarce in peripheral blood, disease-linked clones were CD8+. Within matched ankylosing spondylitis synovial fluid, disease-linked clones were reportedly significantly enriched. A motif in TCR beta, a set of roughly 8 highly homologous variants, appeared characteristic of ankylosing spondylitis blood.

By quantitative 5'-RACE with molecular barcodes, the TCR beta libraries were made. TCRdb re-derived calls from the 5' RACE reads in MiXCR, one entry per CDR3 protein. Counted here are more than 300,000 distinct CDR3 sequences, around 10% occurring once; the ten biggest clones make up roughly a tenth. The CDR3 is made up of 14 amino acids. In germline, CDR1 is SQVTM, CDR2 ANQGSEA. The V segment lost 6 bases and the J segment 5 bases; nucleotides outside the gene matches: 12. This clonotype has at least ten counts. What it binds is not known. The sample consisted of blood, either unsorted or a sorted T cell fraction (not recorded which). The chain couples TRBV29-1 to TRBJ2-7; the match to TRBD2 covers 8 bases. The clonotype was recovered from a female donor with ankylosing spondylitis or in good health (not recorded which). The CDR3 reads CSVSPAVAGHEQYF. In DNA form, the CDR3 reads TGCAGCGTCTCTCCGGCGGTAGCGGGACACGAGCAGTACTTC.